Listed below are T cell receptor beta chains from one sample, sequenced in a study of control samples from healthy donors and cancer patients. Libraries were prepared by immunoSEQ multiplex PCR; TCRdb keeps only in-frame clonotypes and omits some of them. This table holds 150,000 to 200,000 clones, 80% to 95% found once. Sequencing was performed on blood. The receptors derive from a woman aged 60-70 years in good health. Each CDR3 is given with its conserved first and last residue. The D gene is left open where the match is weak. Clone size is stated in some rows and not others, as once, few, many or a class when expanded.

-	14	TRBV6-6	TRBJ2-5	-	TGTGCCAGCAGTCCCTCGTTTGGAGAAGAGACCCAGTACTTC	CASSPSFGEETQYF
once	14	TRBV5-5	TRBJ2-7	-	TGTGCCAGCATCCCAACAGGGAGTAGCTACGAGCAGTACTTC	CASIPTGSSYEQYF
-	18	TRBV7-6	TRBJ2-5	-	TGTGCCAGCAGCTTAGCGGGGAATAGACAGGGCGGGAGAGAGACCCAGTACTTC	CASSLAGNRQGGRETQYF
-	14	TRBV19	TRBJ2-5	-	TGTGCCAGTAGTATATTCCTTGGGCAGTCGACCCAGTACTTC	CASSIFLGQSTQYF
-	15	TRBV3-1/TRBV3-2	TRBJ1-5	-	TGTGCCAGCAGCCAGGACGGGACAAGCAATCAGCCCCAGCATTTT	CASSQDGTSNQPQHF
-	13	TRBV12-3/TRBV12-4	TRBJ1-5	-	TGTGCCAGCAGTTTAGGGTGGAATCAGCCCCAGCATTTT	CASSLGWNQPQHF
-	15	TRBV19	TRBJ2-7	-	TGTGCCAGTAGTATAGCCGGGACGGTCTCCTACGAGCAGTACTTC	CASSIAGTVSYEQYF
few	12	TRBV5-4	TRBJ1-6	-	TGTGCCAGCAGCGTCATCGGATCACCCCTCCACTTT	CASSVIGSPLHF
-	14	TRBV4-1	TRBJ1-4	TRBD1	TGCGCCAGCAGCCTCGGGACAGGGAGTGAAAAACTGTTTTTT	CASSLGTGSEKLFF
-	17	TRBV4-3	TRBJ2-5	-	TGCGCCAGCAGCCAAGACCCCCTCTCTCGGGGAGCGGAGACCCAGTACTTC	CASSQDPLSRGAETQYF
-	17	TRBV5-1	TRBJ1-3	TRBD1	TGCGCCAGCAGCTCCGTTTCAGGGGGACCCCCGGGAAACACCATATATTTT	CASSSVSGGPPGNTIYF
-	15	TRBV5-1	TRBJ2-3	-	TGCGCCAGCAGCTTGGCGCAAGCAGGCACAGATACGCAGTATTTT	CASSLAQAGTDTQYF
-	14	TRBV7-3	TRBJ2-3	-	TGTGCCAGCAGCTTAACCGGCAACCCAGATACGCAGTATTTT	CASSLTGNPDTQYF
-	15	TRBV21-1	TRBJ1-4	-	TGTGCCAGCAGCAAAAGTGGGGACAGTAATGAAAAACTGTTTTTT	CASSKSGDSNEKLFF
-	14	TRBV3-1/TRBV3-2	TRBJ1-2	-	TGTGCCAGCAGCCAAGATTCCCCGGTGTATGGCTACACCTTC	CASSQDSPVYGYTF
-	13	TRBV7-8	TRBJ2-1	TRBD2	TGTGCCAGCAGCTTGGGTAGCGGGGATGAGCAGTTCTTC	CASSLGSGDEQFF
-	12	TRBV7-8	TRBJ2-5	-	TGTGCCAGCAGCTTAGGGGGGGGCATTAAGTACTTC	CASSLGGGIKYF
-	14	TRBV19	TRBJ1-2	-	TGTGCCAGTAGTATCGGGGGATACAACTATGGCTACACCTTC	CASSIGGYNYGYTF
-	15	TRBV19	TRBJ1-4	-	TGTGCCAGTAGTCCCAGACAGGCCCTAGGGGAAAAACTGTTTTTT	CASSPRQALGEKLFF
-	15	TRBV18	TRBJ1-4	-	TGTGCCAGCTCACCATTTCGGGACACCAATGAAAAACTGTTTTTT	CASSPFRDTNEKLFF
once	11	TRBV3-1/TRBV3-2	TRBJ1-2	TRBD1	TGTGCCAGCAGGCGACAGGGCTCGATGACCTTC	CASRRQGSMTF
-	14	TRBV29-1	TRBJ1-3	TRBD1	TGCAGCGTTGCGGGACAGGGGGTAGGAAACACCATATATTTT	CSVAGQGVGNTIYF
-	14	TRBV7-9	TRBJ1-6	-	TGTGCCAGCAGCTTAGCGCGTGAGAATTCACCCCTCCACTTT	CASSLARENSPLHF
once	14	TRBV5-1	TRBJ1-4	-	TGCGCCAGCAGCTTCAGTGCAACTAATGAAAAACTGTTTTTT	CASSFSATNEKLFF
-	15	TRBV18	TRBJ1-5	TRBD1	TGTGCCAGCTCTCTAGGACAGGTTAGCAATCAGCCCCAGCATTTT	CASSLGQVSNQPQHF
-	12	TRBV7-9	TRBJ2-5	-	TGTGCCAGCAACCTGCAGGGGTTGTCCCAGTACTTC	CASNLQGLSQYF
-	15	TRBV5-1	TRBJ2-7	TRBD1	TGCGCCAGCAGCTTGGTTGGGACAGGTCTTTTGGAGCAGTACTTC	CASSLVGTGLLEQYF